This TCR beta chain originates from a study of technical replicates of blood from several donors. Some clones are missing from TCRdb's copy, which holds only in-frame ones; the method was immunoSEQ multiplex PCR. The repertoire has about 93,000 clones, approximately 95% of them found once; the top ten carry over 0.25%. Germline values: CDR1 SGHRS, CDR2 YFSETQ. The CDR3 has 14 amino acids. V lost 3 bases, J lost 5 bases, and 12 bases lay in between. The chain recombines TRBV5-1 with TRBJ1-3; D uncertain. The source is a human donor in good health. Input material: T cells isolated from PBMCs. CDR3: CASSSDGNRNTIYF. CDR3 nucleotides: TGCGCCAGCAGCTCGGACGGGAATAGAAACACCATATATTTT.